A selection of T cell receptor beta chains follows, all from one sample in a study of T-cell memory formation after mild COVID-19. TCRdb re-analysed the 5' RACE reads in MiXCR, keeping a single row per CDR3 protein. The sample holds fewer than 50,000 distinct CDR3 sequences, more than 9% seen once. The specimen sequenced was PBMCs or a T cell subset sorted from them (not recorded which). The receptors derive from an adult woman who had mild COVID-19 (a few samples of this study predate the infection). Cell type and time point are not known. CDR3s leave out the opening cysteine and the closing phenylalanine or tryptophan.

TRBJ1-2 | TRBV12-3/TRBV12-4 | ASSFGARGYT
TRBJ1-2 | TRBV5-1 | ASSLLQTGNNGYT
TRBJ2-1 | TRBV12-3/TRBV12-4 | ASTPPPLPNEQF
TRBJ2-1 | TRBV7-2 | ASSLERGRARH
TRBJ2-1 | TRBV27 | ASSLLPLHEQF
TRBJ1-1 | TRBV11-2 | ASKTGNTNTEAF
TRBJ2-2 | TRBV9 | ASSLRLADTGELF
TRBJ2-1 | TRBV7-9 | ASSLVGLAGVVGSGEQF
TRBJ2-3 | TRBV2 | ASSPTQSTDTQY
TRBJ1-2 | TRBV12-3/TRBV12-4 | ASSPRQRRNYGYT
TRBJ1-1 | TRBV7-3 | ASSPLGGTEAF
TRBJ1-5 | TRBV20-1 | SARGTGASLPQH
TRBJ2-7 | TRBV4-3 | ASSHQSSAGDNSYEQY
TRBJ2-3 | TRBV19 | ASSIVGSDTQY
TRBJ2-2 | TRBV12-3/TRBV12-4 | ASSFRGLNTGELF
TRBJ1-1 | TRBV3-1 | ASSQVLVSDTEAF
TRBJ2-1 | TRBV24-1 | ATRDSGGSYNEQF
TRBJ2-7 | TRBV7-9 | ASSLEIGQTYEQY
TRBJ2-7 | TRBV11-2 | ASSHLSGKFHEQY
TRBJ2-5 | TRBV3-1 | ASSPRDYQETQY
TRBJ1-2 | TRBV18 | ASSPGQGIHGYT
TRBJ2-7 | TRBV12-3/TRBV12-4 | ASSTPGSPYEQY
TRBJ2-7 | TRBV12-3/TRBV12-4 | ASSLDRAYEQY
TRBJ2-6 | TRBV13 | ASTTDPSSGANVLT
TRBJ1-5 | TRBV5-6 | ASSFHWGQANQPQH
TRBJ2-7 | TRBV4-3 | ASSQLLASEQY
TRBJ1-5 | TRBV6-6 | ASSYSQGSQPQH
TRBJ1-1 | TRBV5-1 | ASSSVSQNTEAF
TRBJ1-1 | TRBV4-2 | ASSQGDRNTEAF
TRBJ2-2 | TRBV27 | ASSLRLGNTGELF
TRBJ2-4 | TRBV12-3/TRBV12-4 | ASSSRNSFPKNIQY
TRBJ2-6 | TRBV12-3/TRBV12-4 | ASNPDHSGANVLT
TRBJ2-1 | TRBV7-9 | ASSPRFFGPNEQF
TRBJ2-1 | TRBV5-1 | ASSSGTGSYNEQF
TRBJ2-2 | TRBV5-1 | ASREGQYTGELF
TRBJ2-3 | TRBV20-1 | SARDLGGKPTDTQY